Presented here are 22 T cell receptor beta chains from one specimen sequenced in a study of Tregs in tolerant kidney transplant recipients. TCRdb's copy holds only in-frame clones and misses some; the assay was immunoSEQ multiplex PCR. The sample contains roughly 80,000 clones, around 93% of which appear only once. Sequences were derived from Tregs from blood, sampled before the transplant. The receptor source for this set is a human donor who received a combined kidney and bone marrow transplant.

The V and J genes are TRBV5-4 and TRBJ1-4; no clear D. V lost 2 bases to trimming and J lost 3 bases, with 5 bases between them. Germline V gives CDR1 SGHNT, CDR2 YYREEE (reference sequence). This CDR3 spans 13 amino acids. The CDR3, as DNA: TGTGCCAGCAGCTTAAGGCCTAATGAAAAACTGTTTTTT. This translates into CASSLRPNEKLFF.

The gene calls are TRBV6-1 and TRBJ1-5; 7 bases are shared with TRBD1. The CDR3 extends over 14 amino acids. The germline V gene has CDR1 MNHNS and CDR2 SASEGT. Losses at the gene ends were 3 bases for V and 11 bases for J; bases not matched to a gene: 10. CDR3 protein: CASSEDMTGRTQHF. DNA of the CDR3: TGTGCCAGCAGTGAGGACATGACAGGGAGGACCCAGCATTTT.

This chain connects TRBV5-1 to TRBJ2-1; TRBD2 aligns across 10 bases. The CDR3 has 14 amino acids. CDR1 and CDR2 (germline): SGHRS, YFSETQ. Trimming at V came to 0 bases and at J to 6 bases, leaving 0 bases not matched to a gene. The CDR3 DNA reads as TGCGCCAGCAGCTTGGGGACTAGCGGCAATGAGCAGTTCTTC. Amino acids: CASSLGTSGNEQFF.

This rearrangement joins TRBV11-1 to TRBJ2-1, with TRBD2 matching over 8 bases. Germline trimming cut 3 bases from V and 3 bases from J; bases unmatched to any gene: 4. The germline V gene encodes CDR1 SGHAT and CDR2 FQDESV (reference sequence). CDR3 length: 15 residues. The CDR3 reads CASSLSGSLYNEQFF. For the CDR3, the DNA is TGTGCCAGCAGCTTGAGCGGGAGTCTCTACAATGAGCAGTTCTTC.

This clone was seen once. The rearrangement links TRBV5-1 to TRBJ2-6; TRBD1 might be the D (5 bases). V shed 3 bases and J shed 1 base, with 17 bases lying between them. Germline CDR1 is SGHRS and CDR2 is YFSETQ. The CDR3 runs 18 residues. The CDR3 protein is CASSSDGRSGSGANVLTF. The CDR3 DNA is TGCGCCAGCAGCTCCGATGGCAGATCAGGGTCTGGGGCCAACGTCCTGACTTTC.

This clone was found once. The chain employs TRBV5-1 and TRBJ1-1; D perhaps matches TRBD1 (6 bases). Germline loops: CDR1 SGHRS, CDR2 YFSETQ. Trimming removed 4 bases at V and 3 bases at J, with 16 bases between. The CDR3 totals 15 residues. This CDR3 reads CASSTQGPGDTEAFF. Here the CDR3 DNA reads TGCGCCAGCAGCACACAGGGCCCCGGGGACACTGAAGCTTTCTTT.

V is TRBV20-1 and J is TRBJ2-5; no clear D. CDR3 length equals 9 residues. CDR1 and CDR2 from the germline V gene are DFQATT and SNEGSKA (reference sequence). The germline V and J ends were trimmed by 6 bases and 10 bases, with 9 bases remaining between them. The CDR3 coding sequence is TGCAGTGCCACTTCCGACCAGTACTTC. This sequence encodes CSATSDQYF.

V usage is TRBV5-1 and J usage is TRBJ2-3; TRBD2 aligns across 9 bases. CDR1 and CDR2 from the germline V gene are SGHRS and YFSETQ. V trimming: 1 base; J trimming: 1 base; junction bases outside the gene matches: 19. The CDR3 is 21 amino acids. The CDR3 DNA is TGCGCCAGCAGCTTGTTGGTGGCAGCGGGAGGCGGTATCTCTGGCACAGATACGCAGTATTTT. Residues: CASSLLVAAGGGISGTDTQYF.

The CDR3 spells CSVDGDGYEQYF. Here the CDR3 DNA reads TGCAGCGTTGACGGGGATGGGTACGAGCAGTACTTC. This sequence joins TRBV29-1 and TRBJ2-7, with a tentative D call TRBD2 (5 bases). The CDR3 length is 12 residues. V lost 3 bases to trimming and J lost 4 bases, with 10 bases between them. Germline V gives CDR1 SQVTM, CDR2 ANQGSEA.

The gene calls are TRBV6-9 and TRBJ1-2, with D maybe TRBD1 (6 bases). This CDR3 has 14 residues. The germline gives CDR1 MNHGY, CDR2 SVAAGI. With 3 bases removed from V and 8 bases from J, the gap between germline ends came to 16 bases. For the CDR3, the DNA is TGTGCCAGCAGTTACCGGGGGCGATTGAAGGGCTACACCTTC. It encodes CASSYRGRLKGYTF.

CDR3 DNA sequence: TGCGCCAGCAGCCAAGCACTAGCGGAAGCGTACGAGCAGTACTTC. This translates into CASSQALAEAYEQYF. V usage is TRBV4-3 and J usage is TRBJ2-7; TRBD2 aligns across 8 bases. The CDR3 has 15 residues. V lost 1 base and J lost 4; bases outside the gene matches: 6. Germline lookup yields CDR1 LGHNA and CDR2 YSLEER.

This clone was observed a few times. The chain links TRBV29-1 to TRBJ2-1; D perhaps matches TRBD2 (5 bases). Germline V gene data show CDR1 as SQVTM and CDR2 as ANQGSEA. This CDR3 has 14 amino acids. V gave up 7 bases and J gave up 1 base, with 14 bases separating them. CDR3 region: CSGGPRGSYNEQFF. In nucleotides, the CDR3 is TGCAGCGGAGGGCCCCGCGGGTCCTACAATGAGCAGTTCTTC.

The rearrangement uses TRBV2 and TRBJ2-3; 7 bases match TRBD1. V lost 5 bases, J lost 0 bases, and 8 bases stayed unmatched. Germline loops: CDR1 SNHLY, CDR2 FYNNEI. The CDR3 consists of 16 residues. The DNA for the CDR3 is TGTGCCAGCAGTCTCACAGGGGTTGCTAGCACAGATACGCAGTATTTT. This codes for CASSLTGVASTDTQYF. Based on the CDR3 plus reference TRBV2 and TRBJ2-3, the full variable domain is EPEVTQTPSHQVTQMGQEVILRCVPISNHLYFYWYRQILGQKVEFLVSFYNNEISEKSEIFDDQFSVERPDGSNFTLKIRSTKLEDSAMYFCASSLTGVASTDTQYFGPGTRLTVL.

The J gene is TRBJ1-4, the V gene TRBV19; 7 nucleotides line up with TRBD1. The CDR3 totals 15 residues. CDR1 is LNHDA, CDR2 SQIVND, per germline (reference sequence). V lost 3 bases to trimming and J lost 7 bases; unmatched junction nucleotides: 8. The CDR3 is CASSIVGDSAEKLFF. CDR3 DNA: TGTGCCAGTAGTATCGTGGGGGACAGTGCTGAAAAACTGTTTTTT.

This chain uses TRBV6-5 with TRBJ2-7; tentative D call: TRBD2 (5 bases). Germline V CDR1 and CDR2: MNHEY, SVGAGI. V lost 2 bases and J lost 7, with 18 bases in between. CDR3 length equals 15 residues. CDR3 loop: CASSYRVRTSGEQYF. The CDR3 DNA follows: TGTGCCAGCAGTTACAGGGTTAGGACTTCGGGGGAGCAGTACTTC.

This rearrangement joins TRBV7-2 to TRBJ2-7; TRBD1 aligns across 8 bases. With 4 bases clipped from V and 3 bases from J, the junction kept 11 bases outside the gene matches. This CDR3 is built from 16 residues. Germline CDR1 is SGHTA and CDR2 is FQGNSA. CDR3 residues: CASSSPRAGGFYEQYF. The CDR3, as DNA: TGTGCCAGCAGCTCCCCAAGGGCAGGGGGCTTCTACGAGCAGTACTTC.

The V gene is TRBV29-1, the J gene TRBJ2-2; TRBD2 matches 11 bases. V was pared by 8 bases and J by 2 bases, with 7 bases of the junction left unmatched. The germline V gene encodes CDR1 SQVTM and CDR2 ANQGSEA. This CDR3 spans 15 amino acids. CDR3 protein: CSLLAGAVNTGELFF. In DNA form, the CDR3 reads TGCAGCTTACTAGCGGGAGCGGTAAACACCGGGGAGCTGTTTTTT.

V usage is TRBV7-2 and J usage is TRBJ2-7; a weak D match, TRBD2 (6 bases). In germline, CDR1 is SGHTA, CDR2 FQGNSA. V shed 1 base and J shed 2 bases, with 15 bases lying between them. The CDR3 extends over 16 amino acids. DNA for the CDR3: TGTGCCAGCAGCTTAGTAGGAGCGGGCAATACCTACGAGCAGTACTTC. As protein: CASSLVGAGNTYEQYF.

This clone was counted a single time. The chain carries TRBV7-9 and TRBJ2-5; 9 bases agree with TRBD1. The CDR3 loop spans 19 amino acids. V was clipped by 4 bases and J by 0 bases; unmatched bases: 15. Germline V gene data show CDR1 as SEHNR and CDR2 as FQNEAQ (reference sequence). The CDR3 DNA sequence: TGTGCCAGCAGCTCCTCCGGGACAGGGCGTATGTTGTACCAAGAGACCCAGTACTTC. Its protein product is CASSSSGTGRMLYQETQYF.

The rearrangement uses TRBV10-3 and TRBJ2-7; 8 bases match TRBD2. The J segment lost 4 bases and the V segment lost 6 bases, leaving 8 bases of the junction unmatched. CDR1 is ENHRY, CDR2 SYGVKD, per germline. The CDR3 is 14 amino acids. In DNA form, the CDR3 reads TGTGCCATCAGCGCCAGCGGGAGCTCGTACGAGCAGTACTTC. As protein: CAISASGSSYEQYF.

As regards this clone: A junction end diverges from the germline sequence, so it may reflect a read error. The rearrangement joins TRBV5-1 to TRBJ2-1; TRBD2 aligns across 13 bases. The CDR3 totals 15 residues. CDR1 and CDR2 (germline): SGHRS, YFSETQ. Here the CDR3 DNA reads TGTGCCAGCAGCTCCGGGACTAGCGGGGCCAATGAGCAGTTCTTC. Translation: CASSSGTSGANEQFF.

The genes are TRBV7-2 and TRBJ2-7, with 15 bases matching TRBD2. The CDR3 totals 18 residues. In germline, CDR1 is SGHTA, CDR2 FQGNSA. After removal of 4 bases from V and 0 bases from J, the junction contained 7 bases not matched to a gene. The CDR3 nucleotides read TGTGCCAGCAGCTCCGGGACTAGCGGGAGGAGTAGCTCCTACGAGCAGTACTTC. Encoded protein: CASSSGTSGRSSSYEQYF.